Many counts were recorded for the clone carrying this T cell receptor (beta chain). Its specificity is not known. This record belongs to a study of T cells in Graves' hyperthyroidism and ophthalmopathy. Background on the study: Peripheral blood was obtained at initial diagnosis, preceding any treatment. Findings and limits, study-wide: It was a median about 6 months before onset that the model predicted ophthalmopathy. Most expanded thyroid clonotypes above 0.001 recurred in blood.

Extraction of PBMCs used 10 ml of fresh peripheral blood. The germline V gene has CDR1 SNHLY and CDR2 FYNNEI. V dropped 10 bases and J dropped 0; count of bases not matched to a gene: 11. This CDR3 contains 16 residues. RNA transcripts were the template for amplifying TCR beta CDR3 regions. TCR CDR3 underwent first-round RT-PCR with the HTBI primer set. TCRdb used MiXCR to reprocess the multiplex PCR reads, holding one entry per CDR3 protein. The sample records fewer than 850,000 distinct CDR3 sequences, approximately 15% being singletons. The chain combines TRBV2 with TRBJ2-2; 7 nucleotides line up with TRBD1. This clonotype was obtained from a man aged 50-60 years with Graves' hyperthyroidism. The source material was blood. CDR3 coding DNA: TGTGCCAACCGGCCGGCCAGGGGGTCGAACACCGGGGAGCTGTTTTTT. Translation: CANRPARGSNTGELFF.